The 16 T cell receptor beta chains given below trace back to one sample, sequenced in a study of CD8 T cells in Susac syndrome. An amount of RNA that ranged from roughly 0.5 to 1 ug was reverse transcribed with random hexamers. A single record per CDR3 protein comes from TCRdb applying MiXCR to the immunoSEQ multiplex PCR reads. The profile covers a few hundred thousand distinct CDR3 sequences, with 85% appearing a single time and 0.21% taken by the ten largest. The sequencing sample was made of CD8+ T cells from PBMCs. The source is a human donor with multiple sclerosis.

This chain joins TRBV4-3 and TRBJ2-2; D not resolved. Trimming took off 0 bases at V and 7 bases at J, with 6 bases between the two ends. CDR1 is LGHNA, CDR2 YSLEER, per germline. The CDR3 covers 13 residues. DNA of the CDR3: TGCGCCAGCAGCCAAGACCGTGGCGGGGAGCTGTTTTTT. It encodes CASSQDRGGELFF.

The CDR3 DNA reads as TGTGCCAGCAGTTTATGGCGCCCTCAAGAGACCCAGTACTTC. The encoded protein is CASSLWRPQETQYF. This chain joins TRBV28 and TRBJ2-5; D is undetermined. From germline, CDR1 is MDHEN and CDR2 SYDVKM. V was trimmed by 0 bases and J by 2 bases, leaving 7 bases between them. The CDR3 is 14 residues long. Complete variable domain (other parts from reference TRBV28 and TRBJ2-5): DVKVTQSSRYLVKRTGEKVFLECVQDMDHENMFWYRQDPGLGLRLIYFSYDVKMKEKGDIPEGYSVSREKKERFSLILESASTNQTSMYLCASSLWRPQETQYFGPGTRLLVL.

The chain employs TRBV7-6 and TRBJ1-1, with D perhaps matching TRBD1 (5 bases). CDR3 length equals 15 residues. Trimming took off 0 bases at V and 6 bases at J, with 14 bases between the two ends. Looked up from germline, CDR1 is SGHVS and CDR2 is FNYEAQ. The CDR3 nucleotides read TGTGCCAGCAGCTTAGCGTTAGGGGCAGGCGCTGAAGCTTTCTTT. This gives the protein CASSLALGAGAEAFF.

This clonotype was recorded only once. This sequence joins TRBV5-6 and TRBJ2-7; D is uncertain. This CDR3 region has 13 residues. The V gene's germline CDR1 is SGHDT and CDR2 YYEEEE. V was trimmed by 0 bases and J by 3 bases, leaving 7 bases between them. DNA of the CDR3: TGTGCCAGCAGCTTGGGACACCGCTACGAGCAGTACTTC. Its protein product is CASSLGHRYEQYF.

This clonotype was seen once. V gene TRBV27 combines with J gene TRBJ1-6; D is ambiguous. The CDR3 length is 13 residues. V lost 2 bases to trimming and J lost 10 bases, with 9 bases between them. Germline V gene sequence: CDR1 MNHEY, CDR2 SMNVEV (reference sequence). The CDR3 loop reads CASSLKSWSPLHF. As DNA, the CDR3 is TGTGCCAGCAGTTTAAAAAGCTGGTCACCCCTCCACTTT.

V gene TRBV28 combines with J gene TRBJ1-2; D is ambiguous. Germline V gene lookup returns CDR1 MDHEN and CDR2 SYDVKM. Trimming cost V 3 bases and J 0 bases, with 14 bases left between them. The CDR3 sequence is 16 residues long. In nucleotides, the CDR3 is TGTGCCAGCAGTTTCCCGAGTTGGCAAGCTAACTATGGCTACACCTTC. Translating it yields CASSFPSWQANYGYTF.

The chain has TRBV20-1 and TRBJ1-5; D unresolved. Trimming removed 1 base at V and 6 bases at J, with 19 bases between. Germline CDR1 reads DFQATT; CDR2 reads SNEGSKA (reference sequence). This CDR3 spans 16 amino acids. CDR3 region: CSARARTRADGQPQHF. The CDR3 DNA sequence: TGCAGTGCTAGAGCTAGGACCCGCGCGGATGGTCAGCCCCAGCATTTT.

This chain uses TRBV12-3 or TRBV12-4 with TRBJ2-3, with 8 bases identical to TRBD2. This CDR3 comprises 14 residues. Unmatched junction bases numbered 11, after V lost 7 bases and J lost 8 bases. The DNA for the CDR3 is TGTGCCAGCAAACCTAGCGTGCGGGAGGCTACGCAGTATTTT. It is translated as CASKPSVREATQYF.

The chain combines TRBV28 with TRBJ2-3; TRBD2 is a possible D gene (5 bases). Germline CDR1 is MDHEN and CDR2 is SYDVKM. The CDR3 extends over 15 amino acids. Trimming stripped 0 bases from V and 4 bases from J, with 11 bases between. CDR3 DNA sequence: TGTGCCAGCAGTTTATGGGCCCAGAGGGCAGATACGCAGTATTTT. Amino acids: CASSLWAQRADTQYF.

This clonotype was seen only once. The J gene is TRBJ2-7, the V gene TRBV28; D not certain. Trimming stripped 2 bases from V and 0 bases from J, with 8 bases between. Germline CDR1 and CDR2: MDHEN and SYDVKM. The CDR3 is 14 residues long. CDR3 protein: CASSLDLSSYEQYF. The CDR3 DNA reads TGTGCCAGCAGTTTAGACCTGAGCTCCTACGAGCAGTACTTC.

This sequence joins TRBV2 and TRBJ2-2; perhaps D is TRBD1 or TRBD2 (5 bases each). V lost 8 bases and J 6 bases, leaving 16 bases between the germline ends. The CDR3 extends over 14 amino acids. The germline CDR1 and CDR2 sequences are SNHLY and FYNNEI. CDR3 in DNA: TGTGCCAGCGAACCCAGGATGGGGGCCGGGGAGCTGTTTTTT. This translates into CASEPRMGAGELFF.

V and J are TRBV6-2 or TRBV6-3 and TRBJ2-2; D is possibly TRBD1 (7 bases). Trimming stripped 5 bases from V and 4 bases from J, with 20 bases between. This CDR3 has 17 residues. Germline values: CDR1 MNHEY, CDR2 SVGEGT. In DNA form, the CDR3 reads TGTGCCAGCAGTGAGGGTGACAGGGAGGTTGGCACCGGGGAGCTGTTTTTT. Its protein product is CASSEGDREVGTGELFF.

The chain links TRBV6-2 or TRBV6-3 to TRBJ2-5; 8 bases map to TRBD1. The CDR3 is 13 amino acids. Losses at the gene ends were 6 bases for V and 4 bases for J; bases not matched to a gene: 4. Looked up from germline, CDR1 is MNHEY and CDR2 is SVGEGT. In nucleotides, the CDR3 is TGTGCCAGCAGACGCGACAGGGGAGAGACCCAGTACTTC. It codes for CASRRDRGETQYF.

This sequence joins TRBV30 and TRBJ1-1; 8 bases agree with TRBD1. This CDR3 contains 14 residues. Germline values: CDR1 GTSNPN, CDR2 SVGIG (reference sequence). The J segment lost 1 base and the V segment lost 5 bases, leaving 6 bases of the junction unmatched. CDR3: CAWGHGTGNTEAFF. CDR3 sequence (DNA): TGTGCCTGGGGACACGGGACAGGGAACACTGAAGCTTTCTTT. The full variable domain, with the rest looked up from reference TRBV30 and TRBJ1-1, is SQTIHQWPATLVQPVGSPLSLECTVEGTSNPNLYWYRQAAGRGLQLLFYSVGIGQISSEVPQNLSASRPQDRQFILSSKKLLLSDSGFYLCAWGHGTGNTEAFFGQGTRLTVV.

Concerning this clonotype itself: Likely a read error: the CDR3 ends without its conserved phenylalanine or tryptophan. V and J are TRBV3-1 and TRBJ2-7; 12 bases fit TRBD2. Germline CDR1 reads LGHDT; CDR2 reads YNNKEL (reference sequence). After removal of 4 bases from V and 6 bases from J, the junction contained 10 bases not matched to a gene. The CDR3 has 16 residues. CDR3 residues: CASSRPLAGGFIEQYL. CDR3 DNA sequence: TGTGCCAGCAGCCGACCACTAGCGGGAGGATTCATCGAGCAGTACCTC.

The V gene is TRBV24-1, the J gene TRBJ2-2; D is uncertain. V lost 1 base and J lost 2, with 7 bases in between. Per germline, CDR1 KGHDR and CDR2 SFDVKD. The CDR3 is 15 residues long. Here the CDR3 DNA reads TGTGCCACCAGTGATTTCGGGCTAAACACCGGGGAGCTGTTTTTT. This translates into CATSDFGLNTGELFF.